Below are 7 T cell receptor beta chains sequenced from a single sample in a study of T cells in Graves' hyperthyroidism and ophthalmopathy. The investigators amplified TCR beta CDR3 regions from RNA transcripts. TCR CDR3 regions were first amplified by RT-PCR with HTBI primers. TCRdb re-analysed the multiplex PCR reads in MiXCR, keeping a single row per CDR3 protein. The profile shows some 600,000 distinct CDR3 sequences, just over 45% of them singletons. The sequencing input was peripheral blood or thyroid tissue (not recorded which). The receptors were sampled from a woman aged 18-29 years with Graves' hyperthyroidism.

The chain recombines TRBV7-9 with TRBJ2-5; D is unresolved. This CDR3 region has 14 residues. The V end was cut by 5 bases, the J end by 0 bases, with 10 bases between. Germline CDR1 and CDR2: SEHNR and FQNEAQ (reference sequence). CDR3 bases: TGTGCCAGCAGCCCCCTTTGGTACCAAGAGACCCAGTACTTC. Residues: CASSPLWYQETQYF.

The chain employs TRBV6-5 and TRBJ1-3, with TRBD1 matching over 7 bases. The CDR3 spans 17 residues. The trim removed 8 bases at V and 1 base at J, leaving 14 bases unmatched. Germline assignment: CDR1 MNHEY and CDR2 SVGAGI. In DNA, the CDR3 is TGTGCCAGCCTAGGGACAGCCTCCGCCGATTCTGGAAACACCATATATTTT. Translated: CASLGTASADSGNTIYF.

The sample holds a few counts of this clonotype. The V gene is TRBV9, the J gene TRBJ2-5; maybe TRBD1 (7 bases). Germline loops: CDR1 SGDLS, CDR2 YYNGEE. This CDR3 has 14 amino acids. The ends were cut back, 4 bases at V and 5 bases at J, with 15 bases in the middle. The CDR3 DNA reads TGTGCCAGCAGCCAAGGGGCAGGGGGGGAGACCCAGTACTTC. Translating it yields CASSQGAGGETQYF.

This chain links TRBV2 with TRBJ2-2; 9 bases match TRBD2. This CDR3 contains 15 residues. Looked up from germline, CDR1 is SNHLY and CDR2 is FYNNEI. V lost 6 bases, J lost 5 bases, and 7 bases stayed unmatched. The CDR3 sequence is CASSVLAGLTGELFF. CDR3 DNA: TGTGCCAGCAGCGTTCTAGCGGGATTAACCGGGGAGCTGTTTTTT.

This clonotype has more than one count but fewer than ten. The chain links TRBV7-2 to TRBJ2-7; 8 nucleotides agree with TRBD2. V lost 3 bases to trimming and J lost 4 bases; unmatched junction nucleotides: 5. CDR1 is SGHTA, CDR2 FQGNSA, per germline. This CDR3 is built from 14 residues. CDR3 loop: CASSFIAGFYEQYF. In nucleotides, the CDR3 is TGTGCCAGCAGCTTTATAGCGGGATTTTACGAGCAGTACTTC. Full variable domain (remainder filled in from reference TRBV7-2 and TRBJ2-7): GAGVSQSPSNKVTEKGKDVELRCDPISGHTALYWYRQSLGQGLEFLIYFQGNSAPDKSGLPSDRFSAERTGGSVSTLTIQRTQQEDSAVYLCASSFIAGFYEQYFGPGTRLTVT.

This clonotype came up many times. The chain couples TRBV19 to TRBJ1-1; D is possibly TRBD1 (5 bases). The V gene lost 5 bases and the J gene lost 5 bases, with 9 bases spanning the gap. CDR3 length: 12 amino acids. Germline CDR1 and CDR2: LNHDA and SQIVND (reference sequence). The CDR3 loop is CASSAAGTEAFF. The CDR3 nucleotides read TGTGCCAGTAGTGCAGCAGGGACTGAAGCTTTCTTT. The full variable domain, in which reference TRBV19 and TRBJ1-1 provide the parts outside the CDR3, is DGGITQSPKYLFRKEGQNVTLSCEQNLNHDAMYWYRQDPGQGLRLIYYSQIVNDFQKGDIAEGYSVSREKKESFPLTVTSAQKNPTAFYLCASSAAGTEAFFGQGTRLTVV.

V is TRBV19 and J is TRBJ1-5; D is undetermined. CDR3 length: 14 amino acids. V gave up 6 bases and J gave up 3 bases, with 12 bases separating them. Germline values: CDR1 LNHDA, CDR2 SQIVND (reference sequence). The CDR3 loop is CASSPTPINQPQHF. For the CDR3, the DNA is TGTGCCAGTAGCCCAACCCCTATCAATCAGCCCCAGCATTTT.